The 24 T cell receptor beta chains below all came from one sample that was sequenced in a study of beta chain features in type 1 diabetes. Overall study findings and caveats: Moderate but significant shortening of TCRB CDR3s was recorded in all four CD4+ subsets from Type 1 diabetes patients.

Reverse transcribing all isolated RNA meant expressed TCRB transcripts were sequenced. Clones were sequenced by immunoSEQ multiplex PCR, and TCRdb holds only the in-frame ones, with some missing. The sample includes about 160,000 clones, approximately 8% of them seen just once. These receptors have no identified antigens. The sequencing sample was made of central memory CD4+ T cells from blood. The receptors come from a woman in her thirties or forties with type 1 diabetes.

The genes are TRBV19 and TRBJ1-5; D gene ambiguous. The CDR3 is made up of 15 amino acids. V dropped 0 bases and J dropped 7 bases, with 13 bases sitting between them. Germline-derived CDR1 and CDR2 are LNHDA and SQIVND (reference sequence). CDR3 sequence reads: CASSIDSTHRQPQHF. The CDR3 coding sequence is TGTGCCAGTAGTATAGATAGTACTCACCGACAGCCCCAGCATTTT.

This clone showed up just a few times. The rearrangement uses TRBV6-5 and TRBJ1-5; TRBD1 matches at 9 bases. After removal of 3 bases from V and 3 bases from J, the junction contained 3 bases not matched to a gene. CDR3 length equals 15 residues. Looked up from germline, CDR1 is MNHEY and CDR2 is SVGAGI. CDR3 residues: CASSYRTGDNQPQHF. The CDR3 region has the DNA TGTGCCAGCAGTTATCGGACAGGGGACAATCAGCCCCAGCATTTT.

This clone was counted a few times. The chain joins TRBV2 to TRBJ2-2, with TRBD1 as a possible D gene (5 bases). V lost 4 bases, J lost 7 bases, and 10 bases lay in between. Germline CDR1 SNHLY, CDR2 FYNNEI. This CDR3 has 13 residues. The CDR3 protein is CASSGQGNGELFF. The CDR3 nucleotides are TGTGCCAGCAGTGGGCAGGGAAACGGGGAGCTGTTTTTT.

The chain combines TRBV7-9 with TRBJ2-7, with D possibly being TRBD1 (6 bases). CDR1 is SEHNR, CDR2 FQNEAQ, per germline (reference sequence). The CDR3 contains 14 residues. Between the trimmed V and J ends, which lost 5 bases and 2 bases, there was a span of 13 bases. CDR3 sequence (DNA): TGTGCCAGCAGCGGTGACAGGAACCCCTACGAGCAGTACTTC. Residues: CASSGDRNPYEQYF.

The V and J genes are TRBV6-5 and TRBJ2-3; 7 bases are shared with TRBD1. Trimming at V came to 5 bases and at J to 5 bases, leaving 7 bases not matched to a gene. Germline V CDR1 and CDR2: MNHEY, SVGAGI. There are 14 residues in the CDR3. The CDR3 sequence: CASSKPGGIDTQYF. The CDR3 nucleotides are TGTGCCAGCAGTAAGCCAGGGGGAATAGATACGCAGTATTTT.

This sequence joins TRBV2 and TRBJ2-7; D not certain. V lost 1 base, J lost 1 base, and 5 bases lay in between. The germline V gene encodes CDR1 SNHLY and CDR2 FYNNEI. This CDR3 spans 13 amino acids. This CDR3 is CASSEDRSYEQYF. CDR3 bases: TGTGCCAGCAGTGAAGACAGATCCTACGAGCAGTACTTC.

This clone was counted between two and nine times. CDR3 region: CASSAGSTEAFF. The CDR3 DNA sequence: TGTGCCAGCAGCGCAGGGTCCACTGAAGCTTTCTTT. This chain connects TRBV9 to TRBJ1-1; D possibly corresponds to TRBD1 (5 bases). CDR1 SGDLS and CDR2 YYNGEE come from the germline V gene. The CDR3 loop spans 12 amino acids. Trimming took off 3 bases at V and 4 bases at J, with 7 bases between the two ends.

The sample holds a few counts of this clone. The V and J genes are TRBV5-1 and TRBJ2-1, with 11 positions matching TRBD1. The V and J ends lost 5 bases and 10 bases, in that order; junction bases with no gene match: 8. Germline values: CDR1 SGHRS, CDR2 YFSETQ. The CDR3 extends over 14 amino acids. The CDR3 protein is CASRWDRGIGEQFF. The CDR3 nucleotides read TGCGCCAGCAGATGGGACAGGGGGATCGGGGAGCAGTTCTTC.

The rearrangement links TRBV7-3 to TRBJ2-1; 8 bases are a match to TRBD2. The CDR3 consists of 11 residues. J gave up 7 bases and V 8 bases, and 1 base lay outside the gene matches. Per the germline V gene, CDR1 is SGHTA and CDR2 is FQGTGA. The CDR3 DNA follows: TGTGCCAGCGGCGGGGGGAATGAGCAGTTCTTC. Translation gives CASGGGNEQFF.

The J gene is TRBJ2-3, the V gene TRBV29-1; TRBD2 is a possible D gene (5 bases). The CDR3 runs to 13 residues. Trimming took 4 bases from V and 5 from J, leaving 13 bases between them. Looked up from germline, CDR1 is SQVTM and CDR2 is ANQGSEA. The CDR3 region is CSVGTRRRDTQYF. In DNA form, the CDR3 reads TGCAGCGTTGGTACCCGGAGGAGAGATACGCAGTATTTT.

The V gene is TRBV9, the J gene TRBJ1-1; D is undetermined. CDR1 is SGDLS, CDR2 YYNGEE, per germline. Trimming took off 0 bases at V and 2 bases at J, with 11 bases between the two ends. The CDR3 has 15 amino acids. The CDR3 coding sequence is TGTGCCAGCAGCGTAGCCCCGGTGCCCAACACTGAAGCTTTCTTT. Its protein is CASSVAPVPNTEAFF.

The gene calls are TRBV28 and TRBJ2-6; a possible D gene is TRBD2 (5 bases). The V gene lost 7 bases and the J gene lost 0 bases, with 10 bases spanning the gap. Germline CDR1 is MDHEN and CDR2 is SYDVKM. This CDR3 spans 15 amino acids. CDR3 sequence (DNA): TGTGCCAGCACCATCGGAGGCTCTGGGGCCAACGTCCTGACTTTC. It encodes CASTIGGSGANVLTF.

V and J are TRBV7-2 and TRBJ1-2; 10 positions match TRBD1. V was clipped by 3 bases and J by 2 bases; unmatched bases: 6. The CDR3 spans 16 residues. The V gene's germline CDR1 is SGHTA and CDR2 FQGNSA. The CDR3: CASSLAGTGANYGYTF. The CDR3 region has the DNA TGTGCCAGCAGCTTGGCCGGGACAGGGGCCAACTATGGCTACACCTTC.

This sequence joins TRBV7-2 and TRBJ1-1; weak D call: TRBD1 (6 bases). CDR1 is SGHTA and CDR2 is FQGNSA in the germline V gene. There are 14 residues in the CDR3. Trimming took off 1 base at V and 8 bases at J, with 14 bases between the two ends. The DNA for the CDR3 is TGTGCCAGCAGCTTAGGTACAGGGCTCATGGAAGCTTTCTTT. Residues: CASSLGTGLMEAFF.

This clone was recorded many times. The chain has TRBV5-1 and TRBJ2-3; possible D gene TRBD2, 7 bases. The germline V and J ends were trimmed by 2 bases and 6 bases, with 22 bases remaining between them. CDR1 and CDR2 (germline): SGHRS, YFSETQ. The CDR3 contains 17 residues. The CDR3 reads CASSFWGTSGTGDTQYF. The CDR3 DNA reads TGCGCCAGCAGCTTTTGGGGGACAAGCGGGACGGGGGATACGCAGTATTTT.

This clone was counted only a few times. V usage is TRBV5-1 and J usage is TRBJ2-1, with TRBD1 matching over 7 bases. Germline V gives CDR1 SGHRS, CDR2 YFSETQ. The CDR3 totals 16 residues. Germline trimming cut 1 base from V and 7 bases from J; bases unmatched to any gene: 11. CDR3 residues: CASSLIRTGAGNEQFF. DNA for the CDR3: TGCGCCAGCAGCTTGATCCGAACAGGGGCAGGGAATGAGCAGTTCTTC.

This rearrangement joins TRBV19 to TRBJ1-5; D possibly corresponds to TRBD1 (6 bases). The germline V gene encodes CDR1 LNHDA and CDR2 SQIVND (reference sequence). Trimming removed 7 bases at V and 3 bases at J, with 10 bases between. This CDR3 is built from 13 residues. The CDR3 DNA is TGTGCCAGTACTGACAGGATCAATCAGCCCCAGCATTTT. This translates into CASTDRINQPQHF.

This clone turned up a few times. The chain links TRBV7-2 to TRBJ2-3; D call uncertain. This CDR3 has 13 residues. CDR1 is SGHTA, CDR2 FQGNSA, per germline. Between the trimmed V and J ends, which lost 0 bases and 3 bases, there was a span of 4 bases. CDR3 DNA sequence: TGTGCCAGCAGCTTAGCGAGAACAGATACGCAGTATTTT. Residues: CASSLARTDTQYF. Full variable domain (remainder filled in from reference TRBV7-2 and TRBJ2-3): GAGVSQSPSNKVTEKGKDVELRCDPISGHTALYWYRQSLGQGLEFLIYFQGNSAPDKSGLPSDRFSAERTGGSVSTLTIQRTQQEDSAVYLCASSLARTDTQYFGPGTRLTVL.

The J gene is TRBJ2-7, the V gene TRBV6-1, with D possibly being TRBD1 (5 bases). CDR1 is MNHNS, CDR2 SASEGT, per germline. The CDR3 contains 15 residues. The germline V and J ends were trimmed by 3 bases and 3 bases, with 15 bases remaining between them. The CDR3 DNA is TGTGCCAGCAGTGACCCTCGGACCCAGGGCTACGAGCAGTACTTC. Amino acids: CASSDPRTQGYEQYF.

The genes are TRBV11-2 and TRBJ1-5; 12 bases agree with TRBD1. The V segment lost 4 bases and the J segment 4 bases; nucleotides outside the gene matches: 2. Germline CDR1 SGHAT, CDR2 FQNNGV. The CDR3 is 15 amino acids. The CDR3 here is CASSWGQGANQPQHF. The CDR3 coding sequence is TGTGCCAGCAGCTGGGGACAGGGGGCAAATCAGCCCCAGCATTTT. Full variable domain (remainder filled in from reference TRBV11-2 and TRBJ1-5): EAGVAQSPRYKIIEKRQSVAFWCNPISGHATLYWYQQILGQGPKLLIQFQNNGVVDDSQLPKDRFSAERLKGVDSTLKIQPAKLEDSAVYLCASSWGQGANQPQHFGDGTRLSIL.

CDR3 loop: CASSPGWGTDTEAFF. DNA for the CDR3: TGTGCCAGCAGCCCCGGCTGGGGCACGGACACTGAAGCTTTCTTT. The chain links TRBV11-1 to TRBJ1-1; a possible D gene is TRBD1 (5 bases). Germline V gives CDR1 SGHAT, CDR2 FQDESV (reference sequence). Trimming took off 5 bases at V and 3 bases at J, with 16 bases between the two ends. The CDR3 has 15 residues.

V is TRBV29-1 and J is TRBJ1-5, with 7 bases lining up with TRBD1. CDR3 length equals 14 residues. The V gene's germline CDR1 is SQVTM and CDR2 ANQGSEA. The J segment lost 2 bases and the V segment lost 4 bases, leaving 5 bases of the junction unmatched. The CDR3 here is CSVGGGQGNQPQHF. CDR3 bases: TGCAGCGTTGGGGGCGGACAGGGCAATCAGCCCCAGCATTTT.

This clone was picked up a small number of times. The J gene is TRBJ1-2, the V gene TRBV30, with 8 bases aligning to TRBD1. Germline V gives CDR1 GTSNPN, CDR2 SVGIG (reference sequence). The CDR3 has 15 residues. Trimming at V came to 8 bases and at J to 5 bases, leaving 16 bases not matched to a gene. CDR3 DNA sequence: TGTGCCCACCGGACAGGGTCGGCGGATCGGTATGGCTACACCTTC. This sequence encodes CAHRTGSADRYGYTF.

In its sample, this clone was seen a few times. J is TRBJ2-6 and V is TRBV2; a weak D match, TRBD1 (6 bases). CDR3 length equals 16 residues. Germline-derived CDR1 and CDR2 are SNHLY and FYNNEI. V lost 6 bases and J lost 0, with 12 bases in between. The DNA for the CDR3 is TGTGCCAGCAGCCCGACAGGCAGCTCTGGGGCCAACGTCCTGACTTTC. It yields the protein CASSPTGSSGANVLTF.